This T cell receptor (beta chain) came from a study of blood T cell repertoires in COVID-19. Study overall: Material from acute and convalescent COVID-19 was sourced from the United States, Italy and Spain. Sources were T cells, B-cell-depleted T cells, or PBMCs; the material itself was cDNA or gDNA.

In regard to this clone: Other DNA sequences within the sample encode an identical CDR3.

Original data processing: For nucleated cells, counts were estimated from reference gene primer amplification. Sequenced by immunoSEQ multiplex PCR; TCRdb stores in-frame clones only, minus some. That table supplies the V and J calls and clone size; D and trimming were determined from the DNA. The profile covers around 94,000 clones, with about nine tenths appearing a single time and roughly 2.1% taken by the ten largest. Patients at the Seattle site were enrolled during active infection and followed longitudinally. Input material: peripheral blood. The clonotype was recovered from a woman aged 45-60 years with COVID-19, enrolled during active disease.

This chain's CDR3 is CASSQGRGTEAFF. The CDR3, as DNA: TGTGCCAGCAGCCAGGGAAGGGGCACTGAAGCTTTCTTT. The rearrangement links TRBV3-1 (or the pseudogene TRBV3-2) to TRBJ1-1, with D possibly being TRBD1 (5 bases). The CDR3 length is 13 residues. The germline gives CDR1 LGHDT, CDR2 YNNKEL (reference sequence). The ends were cut back, 3 bases at V and 4 bases at J, with 9 bases in the middle.